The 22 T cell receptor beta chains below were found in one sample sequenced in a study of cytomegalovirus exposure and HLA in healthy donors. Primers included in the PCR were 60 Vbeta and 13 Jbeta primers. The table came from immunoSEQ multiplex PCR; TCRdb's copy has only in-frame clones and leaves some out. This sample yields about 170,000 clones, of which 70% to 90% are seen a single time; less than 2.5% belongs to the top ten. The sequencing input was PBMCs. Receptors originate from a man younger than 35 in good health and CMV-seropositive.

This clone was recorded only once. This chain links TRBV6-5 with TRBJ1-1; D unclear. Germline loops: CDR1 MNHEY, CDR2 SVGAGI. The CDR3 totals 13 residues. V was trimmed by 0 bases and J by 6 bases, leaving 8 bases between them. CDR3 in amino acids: CASSYSLGAEAFF. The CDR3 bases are TGTGCCAGCAGTTACTCGCTGGGAGCTGAAGCTTTCTTT.

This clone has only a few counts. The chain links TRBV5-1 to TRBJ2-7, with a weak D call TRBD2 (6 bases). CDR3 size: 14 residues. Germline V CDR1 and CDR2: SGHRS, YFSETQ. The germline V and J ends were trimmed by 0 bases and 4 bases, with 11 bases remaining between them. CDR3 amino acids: CASSLAGVGYEQYF. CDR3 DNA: TGCGCCAGCAGCTTGGCGGGGGTGGGGTACGAGCAGTACTTC.

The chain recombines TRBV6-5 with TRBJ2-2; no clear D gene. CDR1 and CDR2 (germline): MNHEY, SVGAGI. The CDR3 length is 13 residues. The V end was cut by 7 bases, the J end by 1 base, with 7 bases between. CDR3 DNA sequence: TGTGCCAGCAATAGTTTGAACACCGGGGAGCTGTTTTTT. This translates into CASNSLNTGELFF.

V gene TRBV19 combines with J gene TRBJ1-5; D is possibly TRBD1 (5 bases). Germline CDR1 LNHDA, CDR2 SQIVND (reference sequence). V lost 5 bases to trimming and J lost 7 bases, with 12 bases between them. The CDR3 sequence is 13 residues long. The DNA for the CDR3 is TGTGCCAGTAGTCAACAGGCTCAGCAGCCCCAGCATTTT. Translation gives CASSQQAQQPQHF.

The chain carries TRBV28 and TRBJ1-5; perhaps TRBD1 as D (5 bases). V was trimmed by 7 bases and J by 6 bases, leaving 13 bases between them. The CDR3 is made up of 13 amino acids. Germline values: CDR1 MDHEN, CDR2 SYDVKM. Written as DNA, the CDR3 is TGTGCCAGCAAGTCGGGGGGTGGTCAGCCCCAGCATTTT. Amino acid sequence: CASKSGGGQPQHF. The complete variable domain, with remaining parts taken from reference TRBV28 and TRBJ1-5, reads DVKVTQSSRYLVKRTGEKVFLECVQDMDHENMFWYRQDPGLGLRLIYFSYDVKMKEKGDIPEGYSVSREKKERFSLILESASTNQTSMYLCASKSGGGQPQHFGDGTRLSIL.

CDR3 sequence: CASTPRDSSGNTIYF. The CDR3 nucleotides are TGTGCCAGCACCCCGAGGGACTCCTCAGGAAACACCATATATTTT. The J gene is TRBJ1-3, the V gene TRBV6-1; D is possibly TRBD1 (5 bases). The CDR3 is 15 amino acids. Between the trimmed V and J ends, which lost 7 bases and 4 bases, there was a span of 17 bases. The germline gives CDR1 MNHNS, CDR2 SASEGT.

The CDR3 sequence: CASSRDRTNNYGYTF. The CDR3, as DNA: TGTGCCAGCAGCCGGGACAGAACTAATAACTATGGCTACACCTTC. The chain has TRBV5-4 and TRBJ1-2; 7 bases agree with TRBD1. CDR1 and CDR2 (germline): SGHNT, YYREEE (reference sequence). The CDR3 runs 15 residues. V shed 4 bases, J shed 1 base, and the junction held 7 bases outside the gene matches.

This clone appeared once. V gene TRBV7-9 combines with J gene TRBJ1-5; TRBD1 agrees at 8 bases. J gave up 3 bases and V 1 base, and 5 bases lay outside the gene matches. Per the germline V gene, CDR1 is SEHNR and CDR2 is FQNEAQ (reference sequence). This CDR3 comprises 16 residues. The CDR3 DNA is TGTGCCAGCAGCTTAGGAGCAGGGGGCAACAATCAGCCCCAGCATTTT. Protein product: CASSLGAGGNNQPQHF.

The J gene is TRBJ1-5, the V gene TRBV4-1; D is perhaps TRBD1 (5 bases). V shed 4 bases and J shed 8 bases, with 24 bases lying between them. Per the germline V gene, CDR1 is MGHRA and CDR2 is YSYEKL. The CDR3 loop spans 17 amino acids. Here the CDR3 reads CASSPSQGEGLLKPQHF. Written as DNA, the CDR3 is TGCGCCAGCAGCCCCAGCCAGGGAGAGGGACTTTTGAAGCCCCAGCATTTT.

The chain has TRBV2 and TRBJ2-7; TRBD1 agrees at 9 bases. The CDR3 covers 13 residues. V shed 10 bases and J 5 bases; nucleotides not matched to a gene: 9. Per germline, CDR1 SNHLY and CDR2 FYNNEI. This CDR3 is CAIGRGTGNEQYF. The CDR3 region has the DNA TGTGCCATCGGTCGGGGGACAGGGAACGAGCAGTACTTC.

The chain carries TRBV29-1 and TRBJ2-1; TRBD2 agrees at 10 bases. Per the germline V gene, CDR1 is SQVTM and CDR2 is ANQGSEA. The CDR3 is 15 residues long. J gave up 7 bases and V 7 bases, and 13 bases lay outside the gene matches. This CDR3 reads CSAVLGLAPWNEQFF. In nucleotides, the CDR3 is TGCAGCGCCGTGTTGGGACTAGCGCCCTGGAATGAGCAGTTCTTC.

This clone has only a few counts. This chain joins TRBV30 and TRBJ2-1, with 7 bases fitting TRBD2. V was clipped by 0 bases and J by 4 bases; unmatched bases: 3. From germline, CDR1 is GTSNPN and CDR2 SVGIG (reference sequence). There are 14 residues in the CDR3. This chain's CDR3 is CAWSVLGGYNEQFF. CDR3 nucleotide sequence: TGTGCCTGGAGTGTACTCGGGGGGTACAATGAGCAGTTCTTC.

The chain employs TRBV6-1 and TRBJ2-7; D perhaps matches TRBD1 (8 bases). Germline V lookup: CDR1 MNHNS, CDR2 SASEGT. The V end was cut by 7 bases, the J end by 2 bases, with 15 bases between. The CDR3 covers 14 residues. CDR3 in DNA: TGTGCCAGCAACACAGGGGGGGGTGCCTACGAGCAGTACTTC. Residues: CASNTGGGAYEQYF.

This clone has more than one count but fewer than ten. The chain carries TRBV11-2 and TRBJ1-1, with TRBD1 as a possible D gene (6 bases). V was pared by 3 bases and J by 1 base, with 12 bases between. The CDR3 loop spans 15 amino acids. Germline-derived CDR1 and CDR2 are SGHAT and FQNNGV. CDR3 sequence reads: CASSFTGQTNTEAFF. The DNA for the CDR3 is TGTGCCAGCAGCTTCACAGGGCAGACGAACACTGAAGCTTTCTTT. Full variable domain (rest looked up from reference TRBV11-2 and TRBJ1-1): EAGVAQSPRYKIIEKRQSVAFWCNPISGHATLYWYQQILGQGPKLLIQFQNNGVVDDSQLPKDRFSAERLKGVDSTLKIQPAKLEDSAVYLCASSFTGQTNTEAFFGQGTRLTVV.

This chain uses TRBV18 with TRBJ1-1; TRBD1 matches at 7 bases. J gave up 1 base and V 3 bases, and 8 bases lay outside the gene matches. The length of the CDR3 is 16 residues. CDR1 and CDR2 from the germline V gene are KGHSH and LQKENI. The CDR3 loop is CASSPYGTATNTEAFF. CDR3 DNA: TGTGCCAGCTCACCGTACGGGACAGCCACGAACACTGAAGCTTTCTTT.

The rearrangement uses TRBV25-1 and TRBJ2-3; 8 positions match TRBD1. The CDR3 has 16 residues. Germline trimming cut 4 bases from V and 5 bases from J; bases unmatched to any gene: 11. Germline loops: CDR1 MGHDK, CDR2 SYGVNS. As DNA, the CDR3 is TGTGCCAGCAGTGCCGGGACAGGCGTTTCATTAGATACGCAGTATTTT. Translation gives CASSAGTGVSLDTQYF.

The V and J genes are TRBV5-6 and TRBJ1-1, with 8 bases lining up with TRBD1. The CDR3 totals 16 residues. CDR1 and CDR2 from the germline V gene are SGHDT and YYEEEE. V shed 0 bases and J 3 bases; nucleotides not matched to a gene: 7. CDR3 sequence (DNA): TGTGCCAGCAGCTTGGCCGACAGGGGCCTTTACACTGAAGCTTTCTTT. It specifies CASSLADRGLYTEAFF.

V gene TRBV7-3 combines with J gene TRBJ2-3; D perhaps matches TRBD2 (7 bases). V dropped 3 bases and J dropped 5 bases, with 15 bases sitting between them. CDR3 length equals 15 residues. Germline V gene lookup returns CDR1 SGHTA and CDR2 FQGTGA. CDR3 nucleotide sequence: TGTGCCAGCAGCTTGGTGGGGGGGGCGGGAGATACGCAGTATTTT. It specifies CASSLVGGAGDTQYF. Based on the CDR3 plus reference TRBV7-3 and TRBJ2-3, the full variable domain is GAGVSQTPSNKVTEKGKYVELRCDPISGHTALYWYRQSLGQGPEFLIYFQGTGAADDSGLPNDRFFAVRPEGSVSTLKIQRTERGDSAVYLCASSLVGGAGDTQYFGPGTRLTVL.

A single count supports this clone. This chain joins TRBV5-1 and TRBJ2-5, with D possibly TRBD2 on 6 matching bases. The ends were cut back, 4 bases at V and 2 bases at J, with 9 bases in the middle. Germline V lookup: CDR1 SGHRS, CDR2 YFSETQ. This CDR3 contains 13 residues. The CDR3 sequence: CASSAGTQETQYF. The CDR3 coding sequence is TGCGCCAGCAGCGCAGGGACTCAAGAGACCCAGTACTTC.

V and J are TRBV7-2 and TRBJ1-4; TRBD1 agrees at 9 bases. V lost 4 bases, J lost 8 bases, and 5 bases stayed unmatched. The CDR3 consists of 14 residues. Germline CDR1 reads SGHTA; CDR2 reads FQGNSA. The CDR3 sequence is CASSSQGADEKLFF. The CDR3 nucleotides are TGTGCCAGCAGCTCACAGGGGGCGGACGAAAAACTGTTTTTT.

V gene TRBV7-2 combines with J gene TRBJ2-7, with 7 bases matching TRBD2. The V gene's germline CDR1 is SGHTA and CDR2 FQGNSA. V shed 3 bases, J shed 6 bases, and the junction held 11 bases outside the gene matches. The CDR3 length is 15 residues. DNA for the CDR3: TGTGCCAGCAGCTTGGATCGGGGGGATCCTCTCGAGCAGTACTTC. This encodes CASSLDRGDPLEQYF.

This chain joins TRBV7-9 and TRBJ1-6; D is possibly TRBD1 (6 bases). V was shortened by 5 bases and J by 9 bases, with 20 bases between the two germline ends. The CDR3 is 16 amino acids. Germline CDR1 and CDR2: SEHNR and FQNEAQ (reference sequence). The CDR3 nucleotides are TGTGCCAGCAGCCAAGCTACGGGGGGCGCGTTTTCACCCCTCCACTTT. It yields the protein CASSQATGGAFSPLHF.